Here is one T cell receptor (beta chain) with its context. Its antigen remains unidentified. A much larger clone lies a single base off, so this may be a read error. V shed 4 bases and J 7 bases; nucleotides not matched to a gene: 17. This CDR3 is built from 18 residues. Germline CDR1 reads LGHNA; CDR2 reads YSLEER. Via MiXCR, TCRdb re-called the PCR reads, giving one row per CDR3 protein. The sample contains some 680,000 distinct CDR3 sequences, approximately 24% of which appear only once. This sample was included in a study of molecular identifiers for immune sequencing clone quantification. Findings and caveats of the study: Barcodes shared by identical TCR molecules could lead to underestimated sizes of highly expanded clones.

Sorted naive CD8 T cells, roughly 20,000 to 1,100,000, were sequenced from 10%, 30% or 50% RNA. The receptor's source is a human donor in good health. Some libraries in this study had Jurkat cell RNA spiked in. The sequenced sample consisted of naive CD8+ T cells from blood, with Jurkat cell RNA spiked in. Subset noted: FACS-sorted CD8+CD4-CCR7+CD45RA+ naive T cells. V and J are TRBV4-3 and TRBJ2-1; 9 nucleotides agree with TRBD2. This CDR3 is CASSRDVLAGPARNEQFF. The DNA for the CDR3 is TGCGCCAGCAGCCGAGATGTTCTAGCGGGGCCGGCGCGGAATGAGCAGTTCTTC.